The text below deals with one T cell receptor (beta chain). The antigen remains undetermined. The hyperthyroidism patients had all been newly diagnosed, and their disease duration was under 2 months. Their ages ranged from 18 to 65 years. For the diagnoses, clinical symptoms, serum thyroxine and TRAb, thyroid ultrasound and orbital computed tomography were used. The source of the sample is a study of T cells in Graves' hyperthyroidism and ophthalmopathy. Study observations and caveats: Ophthalmopathy prediction by the model preceded onset by a median approximately six months. In the blood, most expanded thyroid clonotypes above 0.001 appeared as well.

Germline loops: CDR1 SGHTA, CDR2 FQGNSA. This CDR3 region has 16 residues. The V end was cut by 5 bases, the J end by 4 bases, with 17 bases between. Amplification of TCR beta CDR3 regions was performed using RNA transcripts as template. Researchers ran a first-round RT-PCR on the TCR CDR3 using the HTBI primer set. Each CDR3 protein is one row after TCRdb ran MiXCR on the multiplex PCR reads. The sample carries roughly 380,000 distinct CDR3 sequences, approximately 15% recorded once. Material for sequencing was blood. The V call is TRBV7-2, the J call TRBJ2-2, with D unclear. The TCR was taken from a woman aged 60-75 years with Graves' hyperthyroidism. CDR3 in DNA: TGTGCCAGCAGCATCTTGGAGCCCAGGACCACCGGGGAGCTGTTTTTT. It specifies CASSILEPRTTGELFF.